This T cell receptor beta chain stems from a study of blood T cells in healthy people across ages. Study results and caveats: Fewer expanded clones and more diversity marked long-lived versus aged donors.

CDR1 is LGHDT, CDR2 YNNKEL, per germline (reference sequence). V was trimmed by 1 base and J by 8 bases, leaving 18 bases between them. The CDR3 is 16 residues long. Then a second PCR, running roughly 7 to 11 cycles, was carried out with a sample-barcoded 5' primer and a J-beta primer mix. Individual samples furnished no less than 2.5 million CDR3-containing paired-end reads apiece. TCRdb re-analysed the 5' RACE reads in MiXCR, keeping a single row per CDR3 protein. The table has fewer than 650,000 distinct CDR3 sequences, about 28% seen once. Concerning this clonotype itself: Its antigen remains unknown.

The sample was also reused in another study, on T cells of mothers and their children. In that study: A few healthy Caucasian mothers, along with their six children, were the donors.

The V and J genes are TRBV3-1 and TRBJ2-1, with a tentative D call TRBD2 (5 bases). This TCR was recovered from a boy aged 2-9 years in good health. The material sequenced was blood. This CDR3 is CASSQAGVFGNHEQFF. The DNA for the CDR3 is TGTGCCAGCAGCCAAGCCGGGGTATTCGGTAATCATGAGCAGTTCTTC.